Listed below are T cell receptor beta chains from one sample, sequenced in a study of cytomegalovirus exposure and HLA in healthy donors. Measured with immunoSEQ multiplex PCR; TCRdb has only the in-frame clones, and not every one. The sample has hundreds of thousands of clones, over 65% seen once. The material sequenced was PBMCs. Every receptor here comes from a man aged 18 to 29 in good health and CMV-seronegative. Each CDR3 is given with its conserved first and last residue. The D gene is left open where the match is weak. Clone size is shown for a subset of rows, as once, few, many or a class of expanded clone.

cdr3_length	d_call	clone_size	v_call	j_call	cdr3_aa	cdr3_nt
13	.	.	TRBV30	TRBJ2-7	CACSEGRNYEQYF	TGTGCCTGCTCGGAGGGTAGGAACTACGAGCAGTACTTC
14	.	.	TRBV9	TRBJ1-1	CASSVSLMNTEAFF	TGTGCCAGCAGCGTTAGCTTAATGAACACTGAAGCTTTCTTT
13	.	.	TRBV5-5	TRBJ2-1	CASSFVKENEQFF	TGTGCCAGCAGCTTTGTGAAGGAGAATGAGCAGTTCTTC
11	.	.	TRBV2	TRBJ2-2	CATRVVGELFF	TGTGCCACACGGGTGGTCGGGGAGCTGTTTTTT
16	TRBD2	.	TRBV7-6	TRBJ2-5	CASSLVETSGEETQYF	TGTGCCAGCAGCTTGGTAGAGACTAGCGGAGAAGAGACCCAGTACTTC
13	.	few	TRBV7-2	TRBJ1-2	CASSQRGGYGYTF	TGTGCCAGCAGCCAACGTGGCGGCTATGGCTACACCTTC
16	.	.	TRBV18	TRBJ1-1	CASSPAGVQLGTEAFF	TGTGCCAGCTCACCCGCAGGGGTACAGCTCGGCACTGAAGCTTTCTTT
13	.	few	TRBV28	TRBJ1-1	CASSFGGAVEAFF	TGTGCCAGCAGTTTCGGGGGGGCAGTTGAAGCTTTCTTT
15	.	.	TRBV5-4	TRBJ2-1	CASSPGGVRVNEQFF	TGTGCCAGCAGCCCCGGTGGAGTTCGAGTCAATGAGCAGTTCTTC
15	TRBD1	.	TRBV9	TRBJ1-5	CASSPGVGTGQPQHF	TGTGCCAGCAGCCCCGGGGTAGGGACAGGACAGCCCCAGCATTTT
15	TRBD1	.	TRBV5-1	TRBJ1-1	CASSSGQRGNTEAFF	TGCGCCAGCAGCTCGGGACAGCGAGGGAACACTGAAGCTTTCTTT
13	.	.	TRBV7-2	TRBJ1-2	CASSLRLDYGYTF	TGTGCCAGCAGCTTGCGACTCGACTATGGCTACACCTTC
14	.	few	TRBV11-3	TRBJ1-1	CASSFGTQNTEAFF	TGTGCCAGCAGCTTTGGGACACAGAACACTGAAGCTTTCTTT
14	.	.	TRBV19	TRBJ2-5	CASSTARSRETQYF	TGTGCCAGTAGCACGGCTAGAAGTAGAGAGACCCAGTACTTC
13	.	few	TRBV6-1	TRBJ2-1	CASTEGAYNEQFF	TGTGCCAGCACGGAGGGAGCCTACAATGAGCAGTTCTTC
12	.	.	TRBV30	TRBJ1-3	CAGTRGGNTIYF	TGTGCCGGAACAAGGGGCGGAAACACCATATATTTT
15	.	.	TRBV28	TRBJ2-7	CASSLGGPRSYEQYF	TGTGCCAGCAGTTTGGGGGGTCCTCGATCCTACGAGCAGTACTTC
15	TRBD1	.	TRBV27	TRBJ2-7	CASRPGQLYFYEQYF	TGTGCCAGCAGACCGGGACAGCTATACTTCTACGAGCAGTACTTC
15	.	.	TRBV28	TRBJ2-1	CASGPPGITYNEQFF	TGTGCCAGCGGGCCCCCGGGGATCACCTACAATGAGCAGTTCTTC
16	TRBD2	.	TRBV5-4	TRBJ2-3	CASSFLRLAGTDTQYF	TGTGCCAGCAGCTTTCTTCGGCTAGCGGGCACAGATACGCAGTATTTT
14	TRBD1	.	TRBV7-9	TRBJ1-2	CASSWRGGDYGYTF	TGTGCCAGCAGCTGGAGAGGGGGCGACTATGGCTACACCTTC
14	.	.	TRBV27	TRBJ2-7	CASSLGWGSYEQYF	TGTGCCAGCAGTTTAGGGTGGGGCTCCTACGAGCAGTACTTC
15	.	.	TRBV5-4	TRBJ2-7	CASSTARTGTYEQYF	TGTGCCAGCAGCACGGCTCGGACGGGAACCTACGAGCAGTACTTC
15	TRBD2	few	TRBV5-4	TRBJ2-1	CASSSGREFYNEQFF	TGTGCCAGCAGCTCAGGGCGGGAGTTCTACAATGAGCAGTTCTTC
14	TRBD1	.	TRBV2	TRBJ2-7	CASRTGTGGLEQYF	TGTGCCAGCAGGACCGGGACAGGGGGACTCGAGCAGTACTTC
12	TRBD1	.	TRBV9	TRBJ1-2	CASSPRDRAPTF	TGTGCCAGCAGCCCCCGGGACAGGGCCCCCACCTTC
14	.	.	TRBV2	TRBJ1-2	CASTRTRTNYGYTF	TGTGCCAGCACAAGGACAAGAACTAACTATGGCTACACCTTC
17	TRBD1	.	TRBV15	TRBJ1-4	CATSRGSTGGTNEKLFF	TGTGCCACCAGCAGAGGGTCGACAGGGGGAACTAATGAAAAACTGTTTTTT
15	TRBD1	.	TRBV7-2	TRBJ2-5	CASSFHRGRQETQYF	TGTGCCAGCAGCTTTCACAGGGGGCGCCAAGAGACCCAGTACTTC
14	TRBD1	once	TRBV29-1	TRBJ1-5	CSVDDGTGHQPQHF	TGCAGCGTTGACGACGGGACAGGGCATCAGCCCCAGCATTTT
15	.	.	TRBV10-3	TRBJ1-2	CAISESGRANYGYTF	TGTGCCATCAGTGAGTCCGGCAGGGCCAACTATGGCTACACCTTC
14	.	.	TRBV5-4	TRBJ2-7	CASSLMGEDYEQYF	TGTGCCAGCAGCTTGATGGGGGAGGACTACGAGCAGTACTTC
16	.	.	TRBV19	TRBJ1-3	CASRTPGQSSGNTIYF	TGTGCCAGTAGGACCCCTGGGCAGAGCTCTGGAAACACCATATATTTT
15	.	once	TRBV9	TRBJ1-5	CASSVGQGGNQPQHF	TGTGCCAGCAGCGTAGGGCAGGGAGGGAATCAGCCCCAGCATTTT
16	TRBD2	.	TRBV4-1	TRBJ2-7	CASSQTTGEGSYEQYF	TGCGCCAGCAGCCAAACAACGGGGGAGGGCTCCTACGAGCAGTACTTC
14	.	.	TRBV11-2	TRBJ1-4	CASSPGGRGEKLFF	TGTGCCAGCAGCCCGGGAGGGAGGGGTGAAAAACTGTTTTTT
14	.	few	TRBV5-1	TRBJ2-7	CASSRGTLTYEQYF	TGCGCCAGCAGTCGGGGGACTTTAACCTACGAGCAGTACTTC
13	.	.	TRBV6-1	TRBJ1-5	CASSRYSNQPQHF	TGTGCCAGCAGCCGCTATAGCAATCAGCCCCAGCATTTT
13	.	.	TRBV11-3	TRBJ1-2	CASSSTGSGGYTF	TGTGCCAGCAGTTCTACAGGTTCGGGCGGCTACACCTTC
17	TRBD2	.	TRBV7-3	TRBJ2-7	CASSLSPRREGSYEQYF	TGTGCCAGCAGCTTAAGCCCTCGGCGGGAGGGATCCTACGAGCAGTACTTC
16	TRBD2	.	TRBV5-1	TRBJ2-3	CASSPSTSGYTDTQYF	TGCGCCAGCAGCCCGTCGACTAGCGGGTACACAGATACGCAGTATTTT
15	TRBD1	.	TRBV7-9	TRBJ2-1	CASSRGQGAYNEQFF	TGTGCCAGCAGCCGGGGACAGGGGGCCTACAATGAGCAGTTCTTC
12	.	.	TRBV6-1	TRBJ1-2	CASSEQNYGYTF	TGTGCCAGCAGTGAGCAGAACTATGGCTACACCTTC
15	TRBD1	.	TRBV2	TRBJ2-1	CASRAGTGGHNEQFF	TGTGCCAGCAGGGCAGGGACAGGGGGCCACAATGAGCAGTTCTTC
13	TRBD1	.	TRBV10-2	TRBJ1-1	CASSGAGGTEAFF	TGCGCCAGCAGTGGTGCAGGGGGCACTGAAGCTTTCTTT
13	.	.	TRBV7-8	TRBJ2-2	CASSAQGTGELFF	TGTGCCAGCAGCGCCCAGGGTACCGGGGAGCTGTTTTTT
15	TRBD1	.	TRBV4-1	TRBJ2-7	CASSLPGQGTKEQYF	TGCGCCAGCAGCCTGCCGGGACAGGGGACTAAAGAGCAGTACTTC
12	.	.	TRBV10-2	TRBJ2-1	CASSEHYNEQFF	TGCGCCAGCAGTGAGCATTACAATGAGCAGTTCTTC
14	.	.	TRBV5-6	TRBJ2-7	CASSLGQGMHEQYF	TGTGCCAGCAGCTTGGGGCAGGGTATGCACGAGCAGTACTTC
14	TRBD1	few	TRBV5-1	TRBJ1-1	CASSSGQGDTEAFF	TGCGCCAGCAGCTCGGGACAGGGGGACACTGAAGCTTTCTTT
14	.	.	TRBV11-2	TRBJ1-1	CASSSGTSVTEAFF	TGTGCCAGCAGCTCAGGGACTTCCGTCACTGAAGCTTTCTTT
16	TRBD1	.	TRBV28	TRBJ1-3	CASREKRQGIVDTIYF	TGTGCCAGCAGGGAAAAGCGACAGGGTATTGTTGACACCATATATTTT
16	.	.	TRBV7-8	TRBJ2-7	CASSLGSAATTYEQYF	TGTGCCAGCAGCTTAGGTAGTGCGGCAACTACCTACGAGCAGTACTTC